This entry lists 15 T cell receptor beta chains sequenced from one sample in a study of blood T cell repertoires in COVID-19. Profiled with immunoSEQ multiplex PCR; TCRdb holds only in-frame clones, not every one. The sample records fewer than 250,000 clones, 82% being singletons. The source material was peripheral blood. The receptors come from an older woman with COVID-19, enrolled during active disease.

This sequence joins TRBV9 and TRBJ1-4; no firm D call. Germline CDR1 is SGDLS and CDR2 is YYNGEE. The CDR3 runs 12 residues. V shed 0 bases and J shed 6 bases, with 3 bases lying between them. Here the CDR3 reads CASSVADEKLFF. The CDR3 DNA follows: TGTGCCAGCAGCGTAGCAGATGAAAAACTGTTTTTT.

The chain employs TRBV29-1 and TRBJ2-3; 8 nucleotides match TRBD2. CDR1 SQVTM and CDR2 ANQGSEA come from the germline V gene. The CDR3 runs 15 residues. V gave up 7 bases and J gave up 1 base; unmatched junction bases: 10. The CDR3 DNA reads as TGCAGCGCGGCCCGGGGGGGCCCGGGCACAGATACGCAGTATTTT. Protein: CSAARGGPGTDTQYF.

The rearrangement uses TRBV5-1 and TRBJ2-2, with TRBD2 matching 11 bases. J gave up 6 bases and V 4 bases, and 5 bases lay outside the gene matches. The CDR3 has 15 amino acids. Germline values: CDR1 SGHRS, CDR2 YFSETQ. The DNA for the CDR3 is TGCGCCAGCAGCAGTAGCGGGAGGGCCCCCGGGGAGCTGTTTTTT. Residues: CASSSSGRAPGELFF.

The rearrangement uses TRBV29-1 and TRBJ2-5, with D perhaps TRBD2 (6 bases). CDR3 length: 11 residues. Germline V gene sequence: CDR1 SQVTM, CDR2 ANQGSEA. The V gene lost 3 bases and the J gene lost 5 bases, with 7 bases spanning the gap. CDR3 nucleotides: TGCAGCGTTGATGCGGGGGAGACCCAGTACTTC. This codes for CSVDAGETQYF.

The chain is built from TRBV24-1 and TRBJ2-5; 8 positions match TRBD1. Germline V lookup: CDR1 KGHDR, CDR2 SFDVKD. This CDR3 comprises 17 residues. The V segment lost 3 bases and the J segment 2 bases; nucleotides outside the gene matches: 10. Here the CDR3 reads CATSDMTGDGRQETQYF. The CDR3 DNA follows: TGTGCCACCAGTGATATGACAGGGGACGGTCGGCAAGAGACCCAGTACTTC.

V usage is TRBV5-1 and J usage is TRBJ1-1; the match to TRBD1 covers 8 bases. Germline V gene sequence: CDR1 SGHRS, CDR2 YFSETQ. This CDR3 is 15 amino acids long. The junction had 3 bases not matched to a gene; V was cut back by 0 bases and J by 2 bases. The DNA of the CDR3 is TGCGCCAGCAGCTTGGCAGGGGGCGGTAACACTGAAGCTTTCTTT. Its translation is CASSLAGGGNTEAFF.

This clone was seen a few times. This chain connects TRBV21-1 to TRBJ1-1. TRBV21-1 constitutes a pseudogene. This CDR3 is built from 15 residues. The CDR3 protein is CASSRSRGMNTEAFF. CDR3 sequence (DNA): TGTGCCAGCAGCCGTTCTCGGGGGATGAACACTGAAGCTTTCTTT.

This clone showed up just once. The chain couples TRBV3-1 (or the pseudogene TRBV3-2) to TRBJ2-2, with TRBD1 matching over 11 bases. The ends lost 5 bases at V and 3 bases at J; junction bases unmatched: 5. This CDR3 has 16 residues. Looked up from germline, CDR1 is LGHDT and CDR2 is YNNKEL (reference sequence). The DNA for the CDR3 is TGTGCCAGCAGCGCGGGGACAGGGGGATACACCGGGGAGCTGTTTTTT. This translates into CASSAGTGGYTGELFF.

The chain combines TRBV19 with TRBJ2-7; TRBD1 might be the D (6 bases). V lost 8 bases, J lost 6 bases, and 17 bases lay in between. The CDR3 has 13 amino acids. The V gene's germline CDR1 is LNHDA and CDR2 SQIVND (reference sequence). In nucleotides, the CDR3 is TGTGCCAGTTCCCGGGGACATGTATCCGAGCAGTACTTC. Its translation: CASSRGHVSEQYF.

V and J are TRBV5-1 and TRBJ2-6; D is possibly TRBD1 (6 bases). V was shortened by 4 bases and J by 4 bases, with 18 bases between the two germline ends. The germline V gene encodes CDR1 SGHRS and CDR2 YFSETQ. This CDR3 has 17 residues. Written as DNA, the CDR3 is TGCGCCAGCAGCGTGGACAGTGACCTCTTGGGGGCCAACGTCCTGACTTTC. Its translation is CASSVDSDLLGANVLTF.

The chain has TRBV7-9 and TRBJ2-7; 10 nucleotides align to TRBD1. This CDR3 spans 19 amino acids. Germline CDR1 SEHNR, CDR2 FQNEAQ (reference sequence). Unmatched junction bases numbered 21, after V lost 5 bases and J lost 5 bases. The CDR3 coding sequence is TGTGCCAGCAGCGCTGGACAGGGGGTTTTAAAGAGCGGGAGTAACGAGCAGTACTTC. Its translation: CASSAGQGVLKSGSNEQYF.

The chain has TRBV5-4 and TRBJ2-1; D is possibly TRBD2 (5 bases). This CDR3 region has 14 residues. Trimming took off 4 bases at V and 3 bases at J, with 11 bases between the two ends. Germline V gene sequence: CDR1 SGHNT, CDR2 YYREEE (reference sequence). CDR3 protein: CASSRELDYNEQFF. The DNA for the CDR3 is TGTGCCAGCAGCAGGGAACTAGACTACAATGAGCAGTTCTTC.

The chain combines TRBV2 with TRBJ2-5; D is unresolved. Per the germline V gene, CDR1 is SNHLY and CDR2 is FYNNEI. The CDR3 spans 13 residues. V was cut by 6 bases and J by 5 bases, with 13 bases left in between. The CDR3 here is CASRSTGRETQYF. The DNA for the CDR3 is TGTGCCAGCAGGAGTACTGGTCGGGAGACCCAGTACTTC.

V is TRBV7-9 and J is TRBJ2-3, with 7 bases that match TRBD1. Germline CDR1 and CDR2: SEHNR and FQNEAQ (reference sequence). The CDR3 runs to 15 residues. The V gene end was trimmed by 1 base and the J gene end by 3 bases; junction bases not matched to a gene: 4. CDR3 nucleotide sequence: TGTGCCAGCAGCTTAGATGCAGGGGGTACAGATACGCAGTATTTT. This encodes CASSLDAGGTDTQYF.

The CDR3 is CASAQGAGYEQYF. Here the CDR3 DNA reads TGTGCCAGCGCTCAGGGGGCCGGGTACGAGCAGTACTTC. This chain uses TRBV19 with TRBJ2-7; 8 positions agree with TRBD1. CDR1 and CDR2 from the germline V gene are LNHDA and SQIVND (reference sequence). V shed 9 bases, J shed 4 bases, and the junction held 8 bases outside the gene matches. This CDR3 region has 13 residues.